A single sample is the source of the 25 T cell receptor beta chains below, sequenced in a study of blood T cell dynamics during melanoma immunotherapy. Time point indicated: pre-treatment baseline. Repertoires were generated with immunoSEQ multiplex PCR, while TCRdb's copy carries only in-frame clones and drops some. The sample has roughly 16,000 clones, approximately 80% seen once. Sequencing used blood, obtained from a patient treated with checkpoint blockade. Receptors were obtained from a human donor with melanoma.

CDR3 DNA sequence: TGTGCCAGCAGTGCAGGGACAGCGAATCAGCCCCAGCATTTT. Its protein product is CASSAGTANQPQHF. The genes are TRBV25-1 and TRBJ1-5; the match to TRBD1 covers 7 bases. Germline lookup yields CDR1 MGHDK and CDR2 SYGVNS. Trimming took 4 bases from V and 4 from J; bases not matched to a gene: 4. The CDR3 length is 14 residues.

V is TRBV19 and J is TRBJ2-1; 7 bases are a match to TRBD1. V was clipped by 6 bases and J by 15 bases; unmatched bases: 17. There are 14 residues in the CDR3. Germline CDR1 LNHDA, CDR2 SQIVND (reference sequence). The CDR3 reads CASSPGTETTYRFF. The DNA of the CDR3 is TGTGCCAGTAGCCCCGGGACAGAGACCACGTACCGGTTCTTC.

The chain has TRBV5-5 and TRBJ2-1; the D is unclear. Trimming cost V 4 bases and J 4 bases, with 21 bases left between them. The CDR3 has 17 amino acids. Germline assignment: CDR1 SGHKS and CDR2 YYEKEE (reference sequence). CDR3 residues: CASSGGWFNARYNEQFF. The CDR3 nucleotides read TGTGCCAGCAGCGGTGGGTGGTTCAACGCCCGGTACAATGAGCAGTTCTTC.

The V gene is TRBV28, the J gene TRBJ2-3; D perhaps matches TRBD2 (5 bases). V was cut by 3 bases and J by 0 bases, with 10 bases left in between. In germline, CDR1 is MDHEN, CDR2 SYDVKM. The CDR3 runs 15 residues. CDR3 sequence reads: CASSFGGSSTDTQYF. The CDR3 region has the DNA TGTGCCAGCAGTTTTGGCGGGTCTAGCACAGATACGCAGTATTTT.

This clone came up a few times. The chain couples TRBV6-1 to TRBJ1-5; a possible D gene is TRBD1 (6 bases). Trimming took off 4 bases at V and 7 bases at J, with 17 bases between the two ends. The CDR3 length is 15 residues. CDR1 and CDR2 (germline): MNHNS, SASEGT. The CDR3 DNA follows: TGTGCCAGCAGTGTAGGCGGTGGGGGCGTGCAGCCCCAGCATTTT. This translates into CASSVGGGGVQPQHF.

V gene TRBV5-6 combines with J gene TRBJ2-3; possible D gene TRBD1, 6 bases. The CDR3 covers 13 residues. V was pared by 7 bases and J by 1 base, with 10 bases between. Looked up from germline, CDR1 is SGHDT and CDR2 is YYEEEE. The CDR3 coding sequence is TGTGCCAGCTACAGGGTCGGCACAGATACGCAGTATTTT. This translates into CASYRVGTDTQYF.

V is TRBV30 and J is TRBJ1-2, with TRBD1 matching over 7 bases. Germline V lookup: CDR1 GTSNPN, CDR2 SVGIG (reference sequence). The CDR3 is 16 residues long. The J segment lost 4 bases and the V segment lost 5 bases, leaving 16 bases of the junction unmatched. In nucleotides, the CDR3 is TGTGCCTGGGGCAACTTGGGGACAGCTCCAATCTATGGCTACACCTTC. Protein sequence: CAWGNLGTAPIYGYTF.

The rearrangement uses TRBV9 and TRBJ2-2, with D perhaps TRBD1 or TRBD2 (5 bases each). With 6 bases removed from V and 8 bases from J, the gap between germline ends came to 20 bases. The CDR3 sequence is 15 residues long. Germline values: CDR1 SGDLS, CDR2 YYNGEE. DNA for the CDR3: TGTGCCAGCACCGAAGGGGTAGGGAGTTCAGGGGAGCTGTTTTTT. It is translated as CASTEGVGSSGELFF.

This chain joins TRBV27 and TRBJ2-3; the D is unclear. Trimming took 3 bases from V and 5 from J, leaving 6 bases between them. CDR3 length: 12 amino acids. Germline values: CDR1 MNHEY, CDR2 SMNVEV (reference sequence). For the CDR3, the DNA is TGTGCCAGCAGTTTCATAGGAGATACGCAGTATTTT. Its translation is CASSFIGDTQYF.

The chain joins TRBV6-5 to TRBJ2-1; TRBD1 matches at 7 bases. Looked up from germline, CDR1 is MNHEY and CDR2 is SVGAGI. V lost 7 bases, J lost 9 bases, and 9 bases stayed unmatched. The CDR3 is made up of 13 amino acids. In nucleotides, the CDR3 is TGTGCCAGCAAGATTAAGGGGGCGGGTGAGCAGTTCTTC. This gives the protein CASKIKGAGEQFF.

The chain uses TRBV6-6 and TRBJ2-2, with D perhaps matching TRBD2 (6 bases). The CDR3 is 14 amino acids. The V end was cut by 10 bases, the J end by 5 bases, with 17 bases between. Germline loops: CDR1 MNHNY, CDR2 SVGAGI (reference sequence). CDR3 sequence reads: CATRGMGGTGELFF. The CDR3 region has the DNA TGTGCCACCCGAGGAATGGGGGGAACCGGGGAGCTGTTTTTT.

The rearrangement uses TRBV20-1 and TRBJ1-1; unclear D gene. The CDR3 has 11 amino acids. The germline V and J ends were trimmed by 2 bases and 6 bases, with 7 bases remaining between them. CDR1 DFQATT and CDR2 SNEGSKA come from the germline V gene (reference sequence). The CDR3 bases are TGCAGTGCTAGAATAGCGGCTGAAGCTTTCTTT. It encodes CSARIAAEAFF.

This clone was observed once. This sequence joins TRBV6-5 and TRBJ2-2, with D possibly matching TRBD2 (5 bases). CDR3 size: 16 residues. V was cut by 0 bases and J by 4 bases, with 12 bases left in between. Germline CDR1 and CDR2: MNHEY and SVGAGI. CDR3 in amino acids: CASSYSPGTGTGELFF. DNA for the CDR3: TGTGCCAGCAGTTACTCGCCGGGAACGGGCACCGGGGAGCTGTTTTTT.

The gene calls are TRBV6-6 and TRBJ2-7; 7 nucleotides agree with TRBD1. J was trimmed by 0 bases and V by 5 bases; bases with no gene match: 7. This CDR3 has 15 residues. Looked up from germline, CDR1 is MNHNY and CDR2 is SVGAGI (reference sequence). This CDR3 reads CASSPAPGGSYEQYF. The DNA for the CDR3 is TGTGCCAGCAGTCCCGCCCCAGGGGGCTCCTACGAGCAGTACTTC.

The V and J genes are TRBV9 and TRBJ2-3; TRBD2 matches at 8 bases. V lost 0 bases to trimming and J lost 0 bases; unmatched junction nucleotides: 9. This CDR3 region has 18 residues. CDR1 and CDR2 from the germline V gene are SGDLS and YYNGEE. CDR3 region: CASSVVPAGVASTDTQYF. The CDR3 coding sequence is TGTGCCAGCAGCGTAGTTCCAGCGGGAGTAGCTAGCACAGATACGCAGTATTTT. The complete variable domain, with remaining parts taken from reference TRBV9 and TRBJ2-3, reads DSGVTQTPKHLITATGQRVTLRCSPRSGDLSVYWYQQSLDQGLQFLIQYYNGEERAKGNILERFSAQQFPDLHSELNLSSLELGDSALYFCASSVVPAGVASTDTQYFGPGTRLTVL.

The chain uses TRBV7-8 and TRBJ1-1; TRBD1 is a possible D gene (5 bases). Germline-derived CDR1 and CDR2 are SGHVS and FQNEAQ. This CDR3 contains 15 residues. V lost 1 base, J lost 1 base, and 10 bases lay in between. The CDR3, as DNA: TGTGCCAGCAGCTTAGGAGGGGCGGCGAACACTGAAGCTTTCTTT. Its translation: CASSLGGAANTEAFF.

The rearrangement joins TRBV28 to TRBJ1-2, with TRBD1 matching 8 bases. The V and J ends lost 5 bases and 5 bases, in that order; junction bases with no gene match: 13. There are 16 residues in the CDR3. Germline V gene lookup returns CDR1 MDHEN and CDR2 SYDVKM. The CDR3 sequence: CASSPAGTGTTYGYTF. The CDR3 DNA follows: TGTGCCAGCAGTCCCGCCGGGACAGGTACTACTTATGGCTACACCTTC.

This clone was observed a single time. The chain employs TRBV28 and TRBJ1-2; D call uncertain. Germline CDR1 reads MDHEN; CDR2 reads SYDVKM. The CDR3 loop spans 13 amino acids. V was clipped by 2 bases and J by 0 bases, with 4 bases between them. The CDR3 nucleotides read TGTGCCAGCAGTTTAGGAGCTAACTATGGCTACACCTTC. Its translation is CASSLGANYGYTF.

This clone is a singleton in its sample. V is TRBV2 and J is TRBJ1-3; the D is unclear. V lost 3 bases and J lost 3, with 15 bases in between. The germline V gene encodes CDR1 SNHLY and CDR2 FYNNEI. The CDR3 has 16 amino acids. In nucleotides, the CDR3 is TGTGCCAGCAGTGACTCTATATTGCAGCTTGGAAACACCATATATTTT. Translating it yields CASSDSILQLGNTIYF.

V usage is TRBV20-1 and J usage is TRBJ2-3, with 8 bases fitting TRBD1. The germline CDR1 and CDR2 sequences are DFQATT and SNEGSKA (reference sequence). The CDR3 loop spans 11 amino acids. The DNA of the CDR3 is TGCAGGGTACAGGGGGGAGATACGCAGTATTTT. Translation gives CRVQGGDTQYF.

The chain is built from TRBV19 and TRBJ1-1; the D gene is possibly TRBD1 (5 bases). There are 15 residues in the CDR3. The V end was cut by 4 bases, the J end by 2 bases, with 14 bases between. Germline V gene lookup returns CDR1 LNHDA and CDR2 SQIVND (reference sequence). The CDR3 nucleotides are TGTGCCAGTAGTAGTGTTGGTGGGGGAAACACTGAAGCTTTCTTT. This encodes CASSSVGGGNTEAFF. Combining the CDR3 with reference TRBV19 and TRBJ1-1 gives the whole variable domain DGGITQSPKYLFRKEGQNVTLSCEQNLNHDAMYWYRQDPGQGLRLIYYSQIVNDFQKGDIAEGYSVSREKKESFPLTVTSAQKNPTAFYLCASSSVGGGNTEAFFGQGTRLTVV.

The chain joins TRBV4-3 to TRBJ2-7; D is unclear. Trimming cost V 1 base and J 3 bases, with 10 bases left between them. The CDR3 runs 14 residues. The germline CDR1 and CDR2 sequences are LGHNA and YSLEER. CDR3 sequence: CASSQVLDDYEQYF. CDR3 nucleotides: TGCGCCAGCAGCCAAGTCTTGGACGACTACGAGCAGTACTTC.

A single count supports this clone. The V call is TRBV9, the J call TRBJ2-1; D remains unclear. V lost 0 bases, J lost 9 bases, and 4 bases lay in between. This CDR3 is 11 amino acids long. The germline gives CDR1 SGDLS, CDR2 YYNGEE. The DNA of the CDR3 is TGTGCCAGCAGCGTAGCCGGTGAGCAGTTCTTC. It codes for CASSVAGEQFF.

CDR3 protein: CASSVAAGGSDEQYF. The CDR3 DNA is TGTGCCAGCAGCGTAGCTGCGGGAGGGTCGGACGAGCAGTACTTC. The chain links TRBV9 to TRBJ2-7; TRBD2 matches 9 bases. The CDR3 length is 15 residues. CDR1 and CDR2 (germline): SGDLS, YYNGEE. V shed 0 bases, J shed 5 bases, and the junction held 6 bases outside the gene matches.

The chain uses TRBV29-1 and TRBJ2-1, with TRBD2 matching 11 bases. Germline-derived CDR1 and CDR2 are SQVTM and ANQGSEA. Trimming took 3 bases from V and 6 from J; bases not matched to a gene: 4. This CDR3 has 14 residues. CDR3 amino acids: CSVDSSGGTNEQFF. The DNA for the CDR3 is TGCAGCGTTGATTCTAGCGGGGGGACCAATGAGCAGTTCTTC.